The clone carrying this TCR beta chain was seen only a few times. Its matching antigen is unknown. The data were taken from a study of beta chain features in type 1 diabetes. Trimming removed 4 bases from V and 0 bases from J, with 17 bases in between. The CDR3 consists of 18 residues. Germline lookup yields CDR1 SGDLS and CDR2 YYNGEE. Study observations and caveats: When VDJ junctions were examined, type 1 diabetes patients showed fewer insertions and more deletions.

Every donor had blood drawn once into heparin, approximately 0.11 L on average. Isolated RNA was reverse transcribed in full, so expressed TCRB transcripts were sequenced. Measured with immunoSEQ multiplex PCR; TCRdb has only the in-frame clones, and not every one. Of approximately 330,000 clones in the sample, around 10% were seen once. The TCR was taken from a woman aged 25 to 45 in good health. The genes are TRBV9 and TRBJ2-6, with TRBD1 as a possible D gene (6 bases). The sample consisted of naive CD4+ T cells from blood. CDR3 sequence reads: CASSPWTVSSSGANVLTF. Here the CDR3 DNA reads TGTGCCAGCAGCCCGTGGACAGTCTCCTCCTCTGGGGCCAACGTCCTGACTTTC.